Shown below are 26 T cell receptor beta chains from a single sample sequenced in a study of blood T cell repertoires in COVID-19. Sequencing used immunoSEQ multiplex PCR; TCRdb keeps in-frame clones, though not all of them. The sample carries approximately 230,000 clones, about 91% recorded once. The sequencing input was peripheral blood. These receptors were obtained from a woman in her thirties with COVID-19, enrolled during active disease.

J is TRBJ1-2 and V is TRBV5-1; a weak D match, TRBD1 (5 bases). Germline CDR1 reads SGHRS; CDR2 reads YFSETQ. This CDR3 has 15 amino acids. V lost 3 bases and J lost 4, with 16 bases in between. The CDR3 reads CASSSTPEDSYGYTF. The DNA of the CDR3 is TGCGCCAGCAGCTCGACCCCCGAAGACAGCTATGGCTACACCTTC.

The CDR3 region has the DNA TGTGCCAGCAGTGACCGACAGGGGGGTGAAGCGGCTTTCTTT. It translates to CASSDRQGGEAAFF. This rearrangement joins TRBV25-1 to TRBJ1-1, with 9 bases identical to TRBD1. The ends lost 3 bases at V and 11 bases at J; junction bases unmatched: 10. This CDR3 region has 14 residues. CDR1 is MGHDK, CDR2 SYGVNS, per germline.

The rearrangement joins TRBV7-2 to TRBJ2-1; 9 bases map to TRBD1. Germline V gene lookup returns CDR1 SGHTA and CDR2 FQGNSA. The CDR3 has 16 residues. The V gene end was trimmed by 5 bases and the J gene end by 6 bases; junction bases not matched to a gene: 11. The CDR3 spells CASSAPGTGTGNEQFF. In nucleotides, the CDR3 is TGTGCCAGCAGCGCCCCCGGGACAGGGACAGGCAATGAGCAGTTCTTC.

V is TRBV3-1 (or the pseudogene TRBV3-2) and J is TRBJ1-3, with 11 bases that match TRBD1. CDR1 and CDR2 from the germline V gene are LGHDT and YNNKEL (reference sequence). J was trimmed by 2 bases and V by 0 bases; bases with no gene match: 3. The CDR3 length is 17 residues. The CDR3 sequence: CASSQEDRGQTGNTIYF. The CDR3 nucleotides are TGTGCCAGCAGCCAAGAGGACAGGGGGCAAACTGGAAACACCATATATTTT.

V is TRBV7-8 and J is TRBJ2-5; maybe TRBD1 (5 bases). Per the germline V gene, CDR1 is SGHVS and CDR2 is FQNEAQ. V gave up 5 bases and J gave up 4 bases, with 14 bases separating them. CDR3 length equals 14 residues. The CDR3 bases are TGTGCCAGCAGCCCCCGCGAGACAGTAGAGACCCAGTACTTC. Its protein is CASSPRETVETQYF.

The chain is built from TRBV6-5 and TRBJ1-2, with a possible D match to TRBD1 (5 bases). Trimming left V 8 bases short and J 4 bases short, with 17 bases between. CDR1 and CDR2 (germline): MNHEY, SVGAGI. This CDR3 has 14 amino acids. The CDR3 sequence: CASRLIGAGYGYTF. In nucleotides, the CDR3 is TGTGCCAGCCGGTTGATAGGGGCTGGCTATGGCTACACCTTC.

This clone was found once. The V gene is TRBV13, the J gene TRBJ2-4; 12 bases line up with TRBD2. Germline V CDR1 and CDR2: PRHDT, FYEKMQ (reference sequence). The CDR3 is 19 residues long. The trim removed 4 bases at V and 5 bases at J, leaving 15 bases unmatched. DNA for the CDR3: TGTGCCAGCAGCTCCCGCCCTAGCGGGAGGGCCGAAGTGGAAAACATTCAGTACTTC. Its translation is CASSSRPSGRAEVENIQYF.

This clone was found once. This chain links TRBV18 with TRBJ2-1, with 7 bases identical to TRBD2. Trimming cost V 6 bases and J 7 bases; bases outside gene matches: 12. The germline gives CDR1 KGHSH, CDR2 LQKENI. CDR3 length: 15 amino acids. The CDR3 DNA sequence: TGTGCCAGCTCGCTACGCCCTCTAGCGGATAATGAGCAGTTCTTC. Amino acids: CASSLRPLADNEQFF.

As for this clone: An end of the junction does not agree with germline; a read error may underlie this. The rearrangement joins TRBV12-3 or TRBV12-4 to TRBJ2-1; 7 bases map to TRBD1. This CDR3 region has 11 residues. In DNA form, the CDR3 reads TGTGCCACCAGTAAGGGGGCTGAGCAGTTCTTC. This gives the protein CATSKGAEQFF.

This chain joins TRBV3-1 (or the pseudogene TRBV3-2) and TRBJ1-3, with 7 bases matching TRBD1. Germline-derived CDR1 and CDR2 are LGHDT and YNNKEL (reference sequence). CDR3 length equals 14 residues. With 4 bases clipped from V and 3 bases from J, the junction kept 3 bases outside the gene matches. The CDR3 DNA reads TGTGCCAGCAGCCCGGGACAGCGTGGAAACACCATATATTTT. Residues: CASSPGQRGNTIYF.

The chain uses TRBV24-1 and TRBJ2-3, with D possibly being TRBD2 (6 bases). CDR1 is KGHDR, CDR2 SFDVKD, per germline. V lost 4 bases and J lost 0, with 13 bases in between. The CDR3 runs to 16 residues. CDR3 coding DNA: TGTGCCACCAGTGAGTCCTTCGGGGGTAGCACAGATACGCAGTATTTT. Its protein is CATSESFGGSTDTQYF.

V usage is TRBV4-3 and J usage is TRBJ2-5; 9 bases fit TRBD2. In germline, CDR1 is LGHNA, CDR2 YSLEER. There are 17 residues in the CDR3. Unmatched junction bases numbered 11, after V lost 1 base and J lost 5 bases. The CDR3 nucleotides read TGCGCCAGCAGCCAAGCCTTAATTAGCGGGGGCGGGGAGACCCAGTACTTC. Protein sequence: CASSQALISGGGETQYF.

The chain carries TRBV28 and TRBJ1-2, with 7 nucleotides matching TRBD1. The CDR3 loop spans 15 amino acids. With V trimmed by 5 bases and J by 8 bases, 14 bases remained unmatched. Germline CDR1 is MDHEN and CDR2 is SYDVKM. CDR3 sequence: CASSSGDRGFPGYTF. The CDR3 DNA is TGTGCCAGCAGTAGTGGGGACAGAGGTTTTCCGGGCTACACCTTC.

This chain joins TRBV19 and TRBJ1-5; D may be TRBD1 (5 bases). The CDR3 length is 17 residues. The germline V gene encodes CDR1 LNHDA and CDR2 SQIVND (reference sequence). Deletions cut 4 bases from V and 0 bases from J, with 16 bases between. CDR3 sequence (DNA): TGTGCCAGTAGTACCGACCGGGACTTTAGTAGCAATCAGCCCCAGCATTTT. Its translation is CASSTDRDFSSNQPQHF. The complete variable domain, with remaining parts taken from reference TRBV19 and TRBJ1-5, reads DGGITQSPKYLFRKEGQNVTLSCEQNLNHDAMYWYRQDPGQGLRLIYYSQIVNDFQKGDIAEGYSVSREKKESFPLTVTSAQKNPTAFYLCASSTDRDFSSNQPQHFGDGTRLSIL.

The CDR3: CASSVDGGPHNEQFF. In nucleotides, the CDR3 is TGTGCCAGCAGTGTTGACGGGGGGCCCCACAATGAGCAGTTCTTC. The chain is built from TRBV2 and TRBJ2-1; the D gene is possibly TRBD2 (7 bases). V lost 4 bases and J 5 bases, leaving 15 bases between the germline ends. Germline CDR1 reads SNHLY; CDR2 reads FYNNEI. The CDR3 is 15 residues long.

V gene TRBV4-3 combines with J gene TRBJ2-3, with D perhaps TRBD2 (6 bases). Germline lookup yields CDR1 LGHNA and CDR2 YSLEER. The CDR3 is made up of 15 amino acids. The germline V and J ends were trimmed by 1 base and 3 bases, with 11 bases remaining between them. The CDR3 loop is CASSQGLEQTDTQYF. In nucleotides, the CDR3 is TGCGCCAGCAGCCAAGGACTAGAGCAAACAGATACGCAGTATTTT.

The chain uses TRBV7-8 and TRBJ2-4; maybe TRBD1 (7 bases). Trimming stripped 0 bases from V and 15 bases from J, with 27 bases between. CDR1 SGHVS and CDR2 FQNEAQ come from the germline V gene. The length of the CDR3 is 17 residues. The chain's CDR3 is CASSLARGQTAARLRYF. CDR3 in DNA: TGTGCCAGCAGCTTAGCGCGGGGACAGACTGCTGCACGTTTGCGGTACTTC.

A single count supports this clone. The rearrangement joins TRBV30 to TRBJ2-5; 9 nucleotides line up with TRBD2. CDR3 length equals 12 residues. J gave up 9 bases and V 2 bases, and 4 bases lay outside the gene matches. Germline CDR1 reads GTSNPN; CDR2 reads SVGIG (reference sequence). The CDR3 bases are TGTGCCTGGAGTTATAGCGGGAGCTCCCAGTACTTC. Its translation is CAWSYSGSSQYF.

The chain combines TRBV4-3 with TRBJ1-2; D might be TRBD1 (6 bases). The germline gives CDR1 LGHNA, CDR2 YSLEER. The CDR3 is 13 residues long. The V and J ends lost 2 bases and 5 bases respectively, with 9 bases between them. The CDR3 sequence is CASSQPQGYGYTF. In DNA form, the CDR3 reads TGCGCCAGCAGCCAACCTCAGGGGTATGGCTACACCTTC.

V and J are TRBV25-1 and TRBJ1-1; tentatively, D is TRBD1 (5 bases). V lost 4 bases and J lost 11, with 17 bases in between. This CDR3 has 13 amino acids. Germline lookup yields CDR1 MGHDK and CDR2 SYGVNS. This CDR3 reads CASSANPGTGAFF. The CDR3 DNA reads TGTGCCAGCAGTGCTAACCCCGGGACTGGGGCTTTCTTT.

This clone was detected a few times. This chain uses TRBV11-3 with TRBJ2-1, with D maybe TRBD2 (6 bases). The CDR3 extends over 16 amino acids. V was pared by 5 bases and J by 3 bases, with 17 bases between. Germline CDR1 SGHNT, CDR2 YENEEA. The CDR3 DNA reads TGTGCCAGCAGCGCGGAGGGGACTTTGAACTACAATGAGCAGTTCTTC. This encodes CASSAEGTLNYNEQFF.

This chain links TRBV29-1 with TRBJ2-5, with 8 bases lining up with TRBD2. Losses at the gene ends were 6 bases for V and 3 bases for J; bases not matched to a gene: 6. Germline V gene data show CDR1 as SQVTM and CDR2 as ANQGSEA. The CDR3 length is 13 residues. The CDR3 nucleotides are TGCAGCGTGGAACCGGGACTAGAAGAGACCCAGTACTTC. Residues: CSVEPGLEETQYF.

This chain connects TRBV24-1 to TRBJ2-5; TRBD1 aligns across 10 bases. The CDR3 loop spans 16 amino acids. The germline CDR1 and CDR2 sequences are KGHDR and SFDVKD. V lost 2 bases, J lost 5 bases, and 7 bases stayed unmatched. The CDR3 reads CATSDSRDRGSETQYF. The CDR3 nucleotides read TGTGCCACCAGTGATTCCCGGGACAGGGGTTCGGAGACCCAGTACTTC.

V gene TRBV5-1 combines with J gene TRBJ2-3, with TRBD2 matching over 15 bases. CDR1 and CDR2 (germline): SGHRS, YFSETQ. The CDR3 is made up of 18 amino acids. Trimming at V came to 4 bases and at J to 2 bases, leaving 8 bases not matched to a gene. The CDR3 here is CASSPEGLAGGYTDTQYF. The DNA for the CDR3 is TGCGCCAGCAGCCCAGAAGGACTAGCGGGAGGGTACACAGATACGCAGTATTTT.

The chain recombines TRBV6-2 or TRBV6-3 with TRBJ2-1; 12 nucleotides match TRBD1. V lost 2 bases to trimming and J lost 8 bases; unmatched junction nucleotides: 7. Germline V gene data show CDR1 as MNHEY and CDR2 as SVGEGT. The CDR3 extends over 16 amino acids. CDR3 nucleotide sequence: TGTGCCAGCAGTTACGATCTCGGGACAGGGGGCTATGAGCAGTTCTTC. Translated, it gives CASSYDLGTGGYEQFF.

The chain couples TRBV11-2 to TRBJ1-2; 10 positions agree with TRBD1. The CDR3 length is 14 residues. With V trimmed by 4 bases and J by 2 bases, 1 base remained unmatched. Germline V CDR1 and CDR2: SGHAT, FQNNGV. The CDR3: CASSSGQGNYGYTF. The DNA for the CDR3 is TGTGCCAGCAGCTCGGGACAGGGGAACTATGGCTACACCTTC. Combining the CDR3 with reference TRBV11-2 and TRBJ1-2 gives the whole variable domain EAGVAQSPRYKIIEKRQSVAFWCNPISGHATLYWYQQILGQGPKLLIQFQNNGVVDDSQLPKDRFSAERLKGVDSTLKIQPAKLEDSAVYLCASSSGQGNYGYTFGSGTRLTVV.